Detailed here is one T cell receptor beta chain. The antigen is unknown. Researchers ran the PCR with 60 Vbeta and 13 Jbeta primers. Clones were read by immunoSEQ multiplex PCR, and TCRdb kept only the in-frame ones, dropping some. The sample has about 190,000 clones, 86% seen once. The trim removed 4 bases at V and 5 bases at J, leaving 4 bases unmatched. This CDR3 has 14 residues. Germline V lookup: CDR1 MGHRA, CDR2 YSYEKL. This sample stems from a study of cytomegalovirus exposure and HLA in healthy donors. The study's findings and limits: The authors reported that TCR beta sequences could predict HLA-A and HLA-B alleles. These predictions were accurate for most subjects in the first cohort. Cytomegalovirus-associated status was assigned to fewer than 200 TCR beta chains. Sequence variants that were highly shared formed a cluster that was likely a sequencing artifact.

The chain is built from TRBV4-1 and TRBJ1-2; 10 bases are shared with TRBD1. Material for sequencing was PBMCs. The TCR was taken from a woman aged 25 to 39 in good health and CMV-seronegative. The CDR3 coding sequence is TGCGCCAGCAGCCCGATGGACAGGGGGTATGGCTACACCTTC. It specifies CASSPMDRGYGYTF.